Sequencing of this T cell receptor beta chain was carried out in a study of T-cell reconstitution after alpha-beta-depleted transplantation in children. Study-wide results and limits: By about two months after transplant, alpha-beta T cells reportedly arose from several hundred graft clones that had expanded. From surviving recipient T cells and thymic progenitors came the high day-60 TCRbeta diversity observed in some patients. Newly generated T cells supplied most T-cell counts and diversity one year post-transplant.

Only a few counts were recorded for this clonotype. Its antigen is currently unknown. For TCRbeta, the library was prepared with unique molecular identifiers. From the PCR reads, TCRdb called clonotypes with MiXCR, one entry per CDR3 protein. Of hundreds of thousands of distinct CDR3 sequences in the sample, roughly 13% are singletons; the top ten hold roughly 2.3%. This CDR3 has 18 residues. The V and J ends lost 5 bases and 0 bases respectively, with 23 bases between them. The source was PBMCs, mostly from graft donor cells, collected 360 days after TCRalphabeta/CD19-depleted stem cell transplant. The TCR comes from a male patient between 5 and 17 years old who had a stem cell transplant for acute myeloid leukemia, so the T cells may come from the graft donor. The gene calls are TRBV12-3 or TRBV12-4 and TRBJ2-7; D is unresolved. This CDR3 is CASSLGPSALSSSYEQYF. The DNA of the CDR3 is TGTGCCAGCAGTCTAGGACCGAGTGCCCTATCTAGCTCCTACGAGCAGTACTTC.